The present T cell receptor beta chain was sequenced within a study of blood T cell repertoires in COVID-19. Overall study: Samples of COVID-19 (acute and convalescent) were obtained from the United States, Italy and Spain. Nucleic acid was either cDNA or gDNA, and it came from T cells, B-cell-depleted T cells, or PBMCs.

Authors' analysis steps: By means of reference gene primer amplification, nucleated cell counts were estimated. Libraries were prepared by immunoSEQ multiplex PCR; TCRdb keeps only in-frame clonotypes and omits some of them. V, J and clone size derive from that table, while D and trimming were established from the DNA sequence. The sample shows about 240,000 clones, 85% to 90% of them seen only once. The CDR3 consists of 15 residues. The V end lost 5 bases, the J end lost 2 bases, and 13 bases lay between the germline ends. The germline gives CDR1 SNHLY, CDR2 FYNNEI. V is TRBV2 and J is TRBJ1-5, with D possibly being TRBD1 (5 bases). The source material was peripheral blood. This clonotype originated in a man aged 55-75 years with acute or convalescent COVID-19. The CDR3 region has the DNA TGTGCCAGCAGTTTTCAGGGATTGCGCAATCAGCCCCAGCATTTT. Residues: CASSFQGLRNQPQHF.